Listed below are T cell receptor beta chains from one sample, sequenced in a study of beta chain features in type 1 diabetes. Assay used: immunoSEQ multiplex PCR; TCRdb lists only in-frame clones, some missing. The sample yields 55,000 to 80,000 clones, more than 45% seen once. The sequencing input was central memory CD4+ T cells from blood. These TCRs come from a man aged 25-45 years with type 1 diabetes. The CDR3 runs from the conserved cysteine through the conserved F or W. D genes are given only for firm matches. Clone sizes are given selectively: once, few, many, or a class where the clone is expanded.

TRBJ1-1,-,-,TRBV2,CASSDHIMNTEAFF,TGTGCCAGCAGTGACCACATCATGAACACTGAAGCTTTCTTT
TRBJ1-4,once,-,TRBV19,CASLPGTENEKLFF,TGTGCCAGTCTACCGGGAACGGAGAATGAAAAACTGTTTTTT
TRBJ2-4,-,-,TRBV7-8,CASSLAGRTEAKNIQYF,TGTGCCAGCAGCTTAGCGGGCCGGACTGAAGCCAAAAACATTCAGTACTTC
TRBJ1-6,-,-,TRBV18,CASSPEGSDSPLHF,TGTGCCAGCTCACCCGAGGGTTCGGATTCACCCCTCCACTTT
TRBJ2-1,-,-,TRBV14,CASGRLSSYNEQFF,TGTGCCAGCGGTCGCCTGAGCTCCTACAATGAGCAGTTCTTC
TRBJ2-1,-,-,TRBV7-9,CASSFNNEQFF,TGTGCCAGCAGCTTTAACAATGAGCAGTTCTTC
TRBJ2-5,few,-,TRBV7-2,CASSLAGPETQYF,TGTGCCAGCAGCTTAGCGGGCCCGGAGACCCAGTACTTC
TRBJ2-3,few,TRBD2,TRBV29-1,CSVEGASGGTDTQYF,TGCAGCGTTGAAGGAGCTAGCGGGGGCACAGATACGCAGTATTTT
TRBJ1-2,-,-,TRBV9,CASSGNGAYGYTF,TGTGCCAGCAGCGGGAACGGAGCCTATGGCTACACCTTC
TRBJ2-7,-,TRBD2,TRBV5-1,CASSAGLADSYEQYF,TGCGCCAGCAGCGCGGGACTAGCGGACTCCTACGAGCAGTACTTC
TRBJ2-1,-,-,TRBV7-9,CASSTFDTYNEQFF,TGTGCCAGCAGCACCTTTGACACCTACAATGAGCAGTTCTTC
TRBJ2-1,few,TRBD2,TRBV5-4,CASSLASSGRHNEQFF,TGTGCCAGCAGCTTGGCCTCTAGCGGGCGTCACAATGAGCAGTTCTTC
TRBJ2-3,-,TRBD2,TRBV9,CASSVGRGNVIDTQYF,TGTGCCAGCAGCGTAGGGCGGGGGAACGTTATAGATACGCAGTATTTT
TRBJ2-5,few,TRBD2,TRBV2,CASSPGLASQETQYF,TGTGCCAGCAGTCCGGGACTAGCGAGTCAAGAGACCCAGTACTTC
TRBJ2-3,-,TRBD2,TRBV7-9,CASSSSGRTDTQYF,TGTGCCAGCAGCTCCAGCGGGAGAACAGATACGCAGTATTTT
TRBJ2-2,-,TRBD1,TRBV2,CASTMDRVNAGELFF,TGTGCCAGCACCATGGACAGGGTAAACGCCGGGGAGCTGTTTTTT
TRBJ2-3,few,TRBD2,TRBV29-1,CSVVGGGFVDTQYF,TGCAGCGTTGTTGGCGGGGGGTTTGTAGATACGCAGTATTTT